The clone carrying this T cell receptor beta chain has more than one count but fewer than ten. Participants' reported clinical history set cohort assignment. This sample is part of a study of blood T cell repertoires in COVID-19. Original data processing: Reference gene primer amplification yielded estimated nucleated cell counts. Repertoires were generated with immunoSEQ multiplex PCR, while TCRdb's copy carries only in-frame clones and drops some. That table gives V, J and clone size, and the DNA gave D and trimming. The repertoire holds under 150,000 clones, with under 90% as singletons. The sequenced sample was PBMCs or T cells enriched from blood (not recorded which). The receptor's source is a man aged 45-65 years in a cohort exposed to, infected with or recovered from COVID-19 (not recorded which).

The DNA for the CDR3 is TGTGCCACCAGTGAACTAGCGGGGGGGACAAAACAAGAGACCCAGTACTTC. Its translation: CATSELAGGTKQETQYF. The chain recombines TRBV24-1 with TRBJ2-5; 13 nucleotides line up with TRBD2. V gave up 4 bases and J gave up 2 bases; unmatched junction bases: 6. The V gene's germline CDR1 is KGHDR and CDR2 SFDVKD. The CDR3 covers 17 residues.